This TCR beta chain was captured by sequencing in a study of shared clonotypes between healthy human individuals. The CDR3 runs 13 residues. Germline V lookup: CDR1 MNHEY, CDR2 SVGAGI. The V end lost 4 bases, the J end lost 5 bases, and 11 bases lay between the germline ends. Template for every sorted-subset replicate PCR totaled approximately 0.2 ug DNA, roughly 30,000 T cell genomes. Original processing methods: Junction-only immunoSEQ data arrived without quality scores, meaning filtering differed. The table came from immunoSEQ multiplex PCR; TCRdb's copy has only in-frame clones and leaves some out. Clone size and V and J calls were adopted from that table, with D and trimming inferred from the DNA. The sample carries around 2.5 million clones, more than 85% recorded once.

This rearrangement joins TRBV6-5 to TRBJ2-5; D possibly corresponds to TRBD2 (6 bases). Sequences were obtained from naive CD4+ T cells from PBMCs. Subset reported: CD45RA+ positively selected. The receptor comes from a man aged 18 to 29 in good health. Some clones in this sample may be carry-over from other donors' samples. The CDR3 region has the DNA TGTGCCAGCAGTTGGGGCCGGGAGGAGACCCAGTACTTC. Protein: CASSWGREETQYF.